This T cell receptor (beta chain) emerged from a study of blood T cell repertoires in COVID-19. Whole-study context: Sample material is recorded as cDNA or gDNA derived from T cells, B-cell-depleted T cells, or PBMCs.

As processed by the authors: It was from reference gene primer amplification that nucleated cell counts were estimated. The assay was immunoSEQ multiplex PCR, and TCRdb's table has in-frame clones only and misses some. V, J and clone size are taken as reported in that table, and D and trimming were inferred from the DNA itself. The data contain 250,000 to 350,000 clones, about nine tenths of them singletons. The CDR3 contains 17 residues. In germline, CDR1 is MDHEN, CDR2 SYDVKM. J lost 0 bases, V lost 7 bases, and 10 bases had no gene match. The sample was peripheral blood. The chain has TRBV28 and TRBJ2-4, with 9 nucleotides matching TRBD1. The source is a woman between 25 and 40 years old with active or convalescent COVID-19. CDR3 region: CASTPRGTGRAKNIQYF. In DNA, the CDR3 is TGTGCCAGCACCCCCCGGGGGACAGGGAGAGCCAAAAACATTCAGTACTTC.